These 7 T cell receptor beta chains were all obtained from the same sample, sequenced in a study of immune evolution from preneoplasia to lung adenocarcinoma. TCRdb's table, derived via immunoSEQ multiplex PCR, lists solely in-frame clones and lacks some. The data contain 30,000 to 45,000 clones, about 74% of them singletons. Sequenced input: FFPE invasive lung adenocarcinoma tissue. The receptor set was obtained from a person aged 55 to 75 with lung adenocarcinoma.

V usage is TRBV15 and J usage is TRBJ1-2, with 7 positions matching TRBD1. With V trimmed by 4 bases and J by 6 bases, 8 bases remained unmatched. CDR1 and CDR2 (germline): LNHNV, YYDKDF (reference sequence). The CDR3 spans 14 residues. Here the CDR3 reads CATSTGQRVNGYTF. The CDR3 nucleotides read TGTGCCACCAGCACGGGACAGCGGGTGAATGGCTACACCTTC. Drawing the rest from reference TRBV15 and TRBJ1-2, the complete variable domain is DAMVIQNPRYQVTQFGKPVTLSCSQTLNHNVMYWYQQKSSQAPKLLFHYYDKDFNNEADTPDNFQSRRPNTSFCFLDIRSPGLGDTAMYLCATSTGQRVNGYTFGSGTRLTVV.

The V and J genes are TRBV28 and TRBJ2-7; D call uncertain. Germline-derived CDR1 and CDR2 are MDHEN and SYDVKM. V lost 3 bases and J 1 base, leaving 10 bases between the germline ends. The CDR3 length is 14 residues. The CDR3 DNA reads TGTGCCAGCAGTTTTCCGGGCGATTCCTACGAGCAGTACTTC. It translates to CASSFPGDSYEQYF.

CDR3 bases: TGTGCCAGCAGCCAATTAGGACAGAGGAACACTGAAGCTTTCTTT. Protein product: CASSQLGQRNTEAFF. The rearrangement uses TRBV14 and TRBJ1-1, with D possibly matching TRBD1 (6 bases). This CDR3 contains 15 residues. Per the germline V gene, CDR1 is SGHDN and CDR2 is FVKESK. Trimming took off 2 bases at V and 1 base at J, with 11 bases between the two ends.

In this sample, this clone turned up a few times. V usage is TRBV30 and J usage is TRBJ2-1, with 10 positions matching TRBD1. In germline, CDR1 is GTSNPN, CDR2 SVGIG (reference sequence). The CDR3 length is 14 residues. J was trimmed by 7 bases and V by 4 bases; bases with no gene match: 7. In nucleotides, the CDR3 is TGTGCCTGGAAGGGCGACAGGGGGCAAAATGAGCAGTTCTTC. Translated: CAWKGDRGQNEQFF.

V and J are TRBV10-2 and TRBJ2-6; D not resolved. Trimming removed 6 bases at V and 2 bases at J, with 5 bases between. This CDR3 comprises 13 residues. In germline, CDR1 is WSHSY, CDR2 SAAADI. The CDR3 spells CASRQAGANVLTF. CDR3 bases: TGCGCCAGCAGGCAAGCTGGGGCCAACGTCCTGACTTTC.

The V gene is TRBV5-1, the J gene TRBJ2-2, with a possible D match to TRBD2 (6 bases). With 2 bases removed from V and 5 bases from J, the gap between germline ends came to 10 bases. CDR1 and CDR2 from the germline V gene are SGHRS and YFSETQ. This CDR3 spans 14 amino acids. The CDR3 loop reads CASSFSGETGELFF. DNA of the CDR3: TGCGCCAGCAGCTTTTCGGGGGAGACCGGGGAGCTGTTTTTT.

The chain uses TRBV7-9 and TRBJ2-3, with D possibly matching TRBD2 (6 bases). Germline-derived CDR1 and CDR2 are SEHNR and FQNEAQ (reference sequence). CDR3 length: 15 amino acids. The V end lost 8 bases, the J end lost 2 bases, and 17 bases lay between the germline ends. CDR3 amino acids: CASVWSGLVTDTQYF. The DNA of the CDR3 is TGTGCCAGCGTATGGAGCGGGCTAGTCACAGATACGCAGTATTTT.